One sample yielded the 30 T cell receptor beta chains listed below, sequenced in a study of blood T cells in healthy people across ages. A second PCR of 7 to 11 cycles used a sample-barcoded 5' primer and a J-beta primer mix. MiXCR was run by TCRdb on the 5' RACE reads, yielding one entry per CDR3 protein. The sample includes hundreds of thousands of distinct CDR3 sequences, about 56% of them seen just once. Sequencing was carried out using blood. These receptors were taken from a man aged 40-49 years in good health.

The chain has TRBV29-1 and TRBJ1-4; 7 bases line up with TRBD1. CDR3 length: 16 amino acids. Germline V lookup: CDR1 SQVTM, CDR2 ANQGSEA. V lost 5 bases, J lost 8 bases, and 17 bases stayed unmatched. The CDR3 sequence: CSVLGDSQDNVEKLFF. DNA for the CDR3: TGCAGCGTTCTAGGGGACAGCCAGGACAATGTCGAAAAACTGTTTTTT. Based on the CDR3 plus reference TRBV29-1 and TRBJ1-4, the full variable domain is SAVISQKPSRDICQRGTSLTIQCQVDSQVTMMFWYRQQPGQSLTLIATANQGSEATYESGFVIDKFPISRPNLTFSTLTVSNMSPEDSSIYLCSVLGDSQDNVEKLFFGSGTQLSVL.

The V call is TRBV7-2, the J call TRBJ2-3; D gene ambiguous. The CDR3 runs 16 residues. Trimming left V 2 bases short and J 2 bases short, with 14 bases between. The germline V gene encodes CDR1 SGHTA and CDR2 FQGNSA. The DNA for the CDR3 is TGTGCCAGCAGCTTACTTGGCGGAAGCCTCACAGATACGCAGTATTTT. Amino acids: CASSLLGGSLTDTQYF.

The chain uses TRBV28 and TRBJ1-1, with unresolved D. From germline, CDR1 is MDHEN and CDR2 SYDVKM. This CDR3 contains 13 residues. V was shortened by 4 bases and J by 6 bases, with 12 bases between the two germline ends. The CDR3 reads CASSYWEIAEAFF. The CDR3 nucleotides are TGTGCCAGCAGTTATTGGGAAATTGCTGAAGCTTTCTTT. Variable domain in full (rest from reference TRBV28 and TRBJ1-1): DVKVTQSSRYLVKRTGEKVFLECVQDMDHENMFWYRQDPGLGLRLIYFSYDVKMKEKGDIPEGYSVSREKKERFSLILESASTNQTSMYLCASSYWEIAEAFFGQGTRLTVV.

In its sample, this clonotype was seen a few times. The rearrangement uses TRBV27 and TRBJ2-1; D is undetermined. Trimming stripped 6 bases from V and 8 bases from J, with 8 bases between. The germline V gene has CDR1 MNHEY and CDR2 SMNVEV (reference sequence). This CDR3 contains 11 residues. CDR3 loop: CASRRRDEQFF. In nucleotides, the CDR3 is TGTGCCAGCAGGCGTCGGGATGAGCAGTTCTTC.

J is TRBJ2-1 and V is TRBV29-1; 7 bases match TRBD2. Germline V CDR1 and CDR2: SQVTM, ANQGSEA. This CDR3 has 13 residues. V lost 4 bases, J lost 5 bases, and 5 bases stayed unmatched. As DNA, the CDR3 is TGCAGCGTTGCGTCCAGCGGGGACAATGAGCAGTTCTTC. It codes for CSVASSGDNEQFF.

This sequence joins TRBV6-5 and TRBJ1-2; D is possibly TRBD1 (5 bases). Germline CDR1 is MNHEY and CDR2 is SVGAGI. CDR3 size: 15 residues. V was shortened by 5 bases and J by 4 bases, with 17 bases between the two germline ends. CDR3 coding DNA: TGTGCCAGCAGTCGGGGCCCCTTCGGAGGCTATGGCTACACCTTC. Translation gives CASSRGPFGGYGYTF.

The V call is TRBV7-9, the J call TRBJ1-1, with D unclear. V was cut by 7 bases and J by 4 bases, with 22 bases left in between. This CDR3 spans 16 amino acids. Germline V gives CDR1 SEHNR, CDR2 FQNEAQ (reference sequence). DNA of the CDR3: TGTGCCAGCACCACGCGGAGTGACTCGGACCTCACTGAAGCTTTCTTT. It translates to CASTTRSDSDLTEAFF.

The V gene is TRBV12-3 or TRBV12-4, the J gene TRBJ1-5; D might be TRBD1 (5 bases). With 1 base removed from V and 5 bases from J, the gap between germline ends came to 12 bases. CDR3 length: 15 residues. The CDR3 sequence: CASSLGGGYDQPQHF. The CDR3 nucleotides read TGTGCCAGCAGTTTAGGGGGGGGGTATGATCAGCCCCAGCATTTT.

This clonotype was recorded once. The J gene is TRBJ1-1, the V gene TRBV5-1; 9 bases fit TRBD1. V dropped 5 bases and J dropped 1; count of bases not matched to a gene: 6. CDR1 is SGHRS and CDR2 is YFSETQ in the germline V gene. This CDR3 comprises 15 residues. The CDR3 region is CASRDPGQGNTEAFF. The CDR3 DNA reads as TGCGCCAGCAGAGATCCGGGACAGGGGAACACTGAAGCTTTCTTT.

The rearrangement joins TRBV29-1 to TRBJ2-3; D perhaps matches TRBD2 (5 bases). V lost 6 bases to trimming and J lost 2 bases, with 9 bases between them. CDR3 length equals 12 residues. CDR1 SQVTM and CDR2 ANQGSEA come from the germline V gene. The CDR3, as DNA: TGCAGCGTGGCTAGCTCCACAGATACGCAGTATTTT. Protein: CSVASSTDTQYF.

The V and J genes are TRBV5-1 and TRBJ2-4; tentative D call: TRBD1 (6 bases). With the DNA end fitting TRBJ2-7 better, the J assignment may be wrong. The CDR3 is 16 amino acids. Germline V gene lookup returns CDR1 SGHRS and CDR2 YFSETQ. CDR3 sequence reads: CASSLMSSGTSYEQYF. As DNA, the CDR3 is TGCGCCAGCAGCTTGATGAGTTCCGGGACATCGTACGAGCAGTACTTC.

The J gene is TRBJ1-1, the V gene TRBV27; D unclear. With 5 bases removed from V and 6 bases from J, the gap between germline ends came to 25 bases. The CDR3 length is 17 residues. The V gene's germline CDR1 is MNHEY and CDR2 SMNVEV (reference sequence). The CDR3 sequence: CASSPPVWGSGYPEAFF. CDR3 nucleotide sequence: TGTGCCAGCAGTCCTCCGGTTTGGGGATCTGGCTACCCTGAAGCTTTCTTT.

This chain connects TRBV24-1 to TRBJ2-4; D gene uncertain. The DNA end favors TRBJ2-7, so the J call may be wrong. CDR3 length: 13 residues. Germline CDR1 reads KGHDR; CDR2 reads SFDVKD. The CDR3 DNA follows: TGTGCCACCAGTGGGGATAGCTCCTACGAGCAGTACTTC. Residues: CATSGDSSYEQYF.

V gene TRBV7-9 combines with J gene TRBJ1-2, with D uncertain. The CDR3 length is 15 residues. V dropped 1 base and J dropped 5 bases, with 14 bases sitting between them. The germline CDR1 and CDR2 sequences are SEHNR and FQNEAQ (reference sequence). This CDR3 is CASSLGSATTYGYTF. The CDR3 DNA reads TGTGCCAGCAGCTTAGGATCAGCCACTACTTATGGCTACACCTTC.

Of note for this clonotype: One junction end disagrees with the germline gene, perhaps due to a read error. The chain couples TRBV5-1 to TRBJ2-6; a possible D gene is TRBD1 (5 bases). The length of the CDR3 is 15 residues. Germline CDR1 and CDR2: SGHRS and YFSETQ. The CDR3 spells CASSLSRSGASVLTF. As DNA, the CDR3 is TGCGCCAGCAGCTTGTCCCGCTCTGGGGCCAGCGTCCTGACTTTC.

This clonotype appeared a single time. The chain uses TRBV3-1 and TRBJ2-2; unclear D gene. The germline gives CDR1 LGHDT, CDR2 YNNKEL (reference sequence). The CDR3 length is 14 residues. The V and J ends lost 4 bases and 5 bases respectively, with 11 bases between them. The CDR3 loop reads CASSPLIATGELFF. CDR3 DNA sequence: TGTGCCAGCAGCCCCCTGATAGCAACCGGGGAGCTGTTTTTT.

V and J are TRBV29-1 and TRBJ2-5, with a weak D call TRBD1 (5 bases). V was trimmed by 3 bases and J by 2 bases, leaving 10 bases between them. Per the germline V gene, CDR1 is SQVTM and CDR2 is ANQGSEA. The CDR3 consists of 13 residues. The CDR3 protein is CSVEKGNQETQYF. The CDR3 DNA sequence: TGCAGCGTTGAGAAGGGGAATCAAGAGACCCAGTACTTC.

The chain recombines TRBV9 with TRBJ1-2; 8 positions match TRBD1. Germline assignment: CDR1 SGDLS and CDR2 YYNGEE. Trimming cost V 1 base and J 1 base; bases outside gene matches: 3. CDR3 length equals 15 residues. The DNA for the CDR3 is TGTGCCAGCAGCGTATGGGACAGGAGTAACTATGGCTACACCTTC. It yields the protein CASSVWDRSNYGYTF.

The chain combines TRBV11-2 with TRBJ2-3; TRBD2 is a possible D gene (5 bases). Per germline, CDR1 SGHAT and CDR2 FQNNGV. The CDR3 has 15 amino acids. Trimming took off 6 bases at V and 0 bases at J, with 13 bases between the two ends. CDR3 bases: TGTGCCAGCAGTTCACCAACTAGGAGCACAGATACGCAGTATTTT. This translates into CASSSPTRSTDTQYF.

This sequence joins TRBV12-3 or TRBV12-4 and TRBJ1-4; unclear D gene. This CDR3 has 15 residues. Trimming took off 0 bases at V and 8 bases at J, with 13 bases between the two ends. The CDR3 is CASSLAVQFGEKLFF. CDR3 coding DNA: TGTGCCAGCAGTTTAGCGGTCCAATTCGGCGAAAAACTGTTTTTT.

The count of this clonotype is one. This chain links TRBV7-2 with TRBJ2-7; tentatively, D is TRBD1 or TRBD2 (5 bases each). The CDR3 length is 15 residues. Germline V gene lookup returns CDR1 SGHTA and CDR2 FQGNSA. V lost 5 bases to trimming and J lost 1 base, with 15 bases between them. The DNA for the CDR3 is TGTGCCAGCAGCCCCGTGCTCGGGGCGTCCTACGAGCAGTACTTC. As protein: CASSPVLGASYEQYF.

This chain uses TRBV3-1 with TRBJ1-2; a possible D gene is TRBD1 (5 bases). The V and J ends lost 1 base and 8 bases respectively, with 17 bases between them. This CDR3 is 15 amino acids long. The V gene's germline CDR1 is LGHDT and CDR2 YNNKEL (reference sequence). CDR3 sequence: CASSQGPGASGGYTF. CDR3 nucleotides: TGTGCCAGCAGCCAAGGCCCCGGGGCTTCAGGCGGCTACACCTTC.

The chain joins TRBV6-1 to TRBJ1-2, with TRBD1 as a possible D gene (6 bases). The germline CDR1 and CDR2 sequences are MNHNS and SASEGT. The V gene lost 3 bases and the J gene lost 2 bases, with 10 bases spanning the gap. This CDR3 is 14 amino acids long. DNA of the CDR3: TGTGCCAGCAGTGAGACAGGCTCCAACTATGGCTACACCTTC. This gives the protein CASSETGSNYGYTF.

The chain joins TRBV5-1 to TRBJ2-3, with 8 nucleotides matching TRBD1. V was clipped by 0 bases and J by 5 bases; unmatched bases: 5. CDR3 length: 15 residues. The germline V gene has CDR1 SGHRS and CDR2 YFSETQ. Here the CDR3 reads CASSLEQGGVDTQYF. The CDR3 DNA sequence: TGCGCCAGCAGCTTGGAACAGGGGGGAGTAGATACGCAGTATTTT.

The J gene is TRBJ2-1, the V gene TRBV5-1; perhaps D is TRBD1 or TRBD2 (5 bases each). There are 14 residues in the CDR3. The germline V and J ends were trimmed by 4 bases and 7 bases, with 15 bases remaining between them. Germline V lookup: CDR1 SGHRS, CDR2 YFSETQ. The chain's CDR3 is CASSGGDSANEQFF. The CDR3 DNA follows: TGCGCCAGCAGCGGGGGAGATTCGGCGAATGAGCAGTTCTTC.

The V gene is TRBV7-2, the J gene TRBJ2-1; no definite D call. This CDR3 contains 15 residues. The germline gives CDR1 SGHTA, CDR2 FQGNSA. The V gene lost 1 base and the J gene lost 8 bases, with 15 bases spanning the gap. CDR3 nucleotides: TGTGCCAGCAGCTTAGGTGGGCTAGTTTTAGATGAGCAGTTCTTC. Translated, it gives CASSLGGLVLDEQFF.

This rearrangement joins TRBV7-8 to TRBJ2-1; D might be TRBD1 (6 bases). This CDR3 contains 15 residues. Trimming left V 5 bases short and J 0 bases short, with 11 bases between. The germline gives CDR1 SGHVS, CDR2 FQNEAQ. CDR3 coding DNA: TGTGCCAGCAGCCTCCTGACAGGCTCCTACAATGAGCAGTTCTTC. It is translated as CASSLLTGSYNEQFF.

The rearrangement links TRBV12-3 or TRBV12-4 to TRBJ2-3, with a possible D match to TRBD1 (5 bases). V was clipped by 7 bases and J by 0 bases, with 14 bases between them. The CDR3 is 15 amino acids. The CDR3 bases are TGTGCCAGCAAGTTACAGGCAGTTAGCACAGATACGCAGTATTTT. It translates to CASKLQAVSTDTQYF.

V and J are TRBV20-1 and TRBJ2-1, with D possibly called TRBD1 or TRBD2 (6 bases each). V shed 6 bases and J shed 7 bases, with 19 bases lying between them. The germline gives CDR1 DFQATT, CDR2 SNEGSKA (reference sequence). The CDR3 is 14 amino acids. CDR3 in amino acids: CSARGAGDRNEQFF. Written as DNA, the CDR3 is TGCAGTGCAAGGGGGGCAGGGGATCGGAATGAGCAGTTCTTC.

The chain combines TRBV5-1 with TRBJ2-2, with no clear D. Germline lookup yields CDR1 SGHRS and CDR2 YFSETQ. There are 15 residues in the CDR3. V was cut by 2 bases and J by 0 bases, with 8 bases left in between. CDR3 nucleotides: TGCGCCAGCAGCTTCGGCAGCTCGAACACCGGGGAGCTGTTTTTT. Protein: CASSFGSSNTGELFF.